A selection of T cell receptor beta chains follows, all from one sample in a study of cytomegalovirus exposure and HLA in healthy donors. Some clones are missing from TCRdb's copy, which holds only in-frame ones; the method was immunoSEQ multiplex PCR. The sample holds 130,000 or so clones, over 80% seen once. Sequencing input: PBMCs. The receptors were gathered from a woman aged 25 to 39 in good health and CMV-seropositive. Both conserved end residues are part of each CDR3. D genes are given only for firm matches. Rows may omit the clone size; those that give it use once, few, many or a size class.

V gene: TRBV7-2
D gene: NA
J gene: TRBJ2-7
clone size: NA
CDR3 protein: CASSLEAGPTYEQYF
CDR3 DNA: TGTGCCAGCAGCTTAGAGGCGGGACCCACCTACGAGCAGTACTTC

V gene: TRBV7-9
D gene: NA
J gene: TRBJ2-7
clone size: NA
CDR3 protein: CASSPPVLEAGYEQYF
CDR3 DNA: TGTGCCAGCAGCCCCCCGGTCCTAGAGGCGGGGTACGAGCAGTACTTC

V gene: TRBV13
D gene: TRBD2
J gene: TRBJ2-1
clone size: NA
CDR3 protein: CASSSSGAGGRNEQFF
CDR3 DNA: TGTGCCAGCAGCTCCTCGGGGGCGGGGGGCCGGAATGAGCAGTTCTTC

V gene: TRBV5-1
D gene: TRBD2
J gene: TRBJ2-2
clone size: NA
CDR3 protein: CASSLVPSGVGTGELFF
CDR3 DNA: TGCGCCAGCAGCTTGGTGCCTAGCGGGGTAGGCACCGGGGAGCTGTTTTTT

V gene: TRBV5-1
D gene: NA
J gene: TRBJ1-2
clone size: NA
CDR3 protein: CASRRGLRDYGYTF
CDR3 DNA: TGCGCCAGCAGGCGGGGACTCCGGGACTATGGCTACACCTTC

V gene: TRBV20-1
D gene: TRBD1
J gene: TRBJ2-1
clone size: NA
CDR3 protein: CSGDRINEQFF
CDR3 DNA: TGCAGTGGGGACAGGATTAATGAGCAGTTCTTC

V gene: TRBV2
D gene: TRBD1
J gene: TRBJ1-5
clone size: NA
CDR3 protein: CASTAGQGSNQPQHF
CDR3 DNA: TGTGCCAGCACTGCTGGACAGGGTAGCAATCAGCCCCAGCATTTT

V gene: TRBV28
D gene: NA
J gene: TRBJ1-1
clone size: NA
CDR3 protein: CATQLDRTVNTEAFF
CDR3 DNA: TGTGCCACCCAACTCGACAGGACAGTGAACACTGAAGCTTTCTTT

V gene: TRBV6-6
D gene: TRBD1
J gene: TRBJ1-5
clone size: NA
CDR3 protein: CASSYTGQVARPQHF
CDR3 DNA: TGTGCCAGCAGTTACACCGGACAGGTCGCGCGGCCCCAGCATTTT

V gene: TRBV5-1
D gene: TRBD1
J gene: TRBJ2-1
clone size: NA
CDR3 protein: CASSWKGQGAWNEQFF
CDR3 DNA: TGCGCCAGCAGCTGGAAGGGACAGGGGGCGTGGAATGAGCAGTTCTTC

V gene: TRBV7-8
D gene: TRBD2
J gene: TRBJ2-3
clone size: NA
CDR3 protein: CASSLTALGGGADTQYF
CDR3 DNA: TGTGCCAGCAGCTTAACCGCTCTGGGGGGAGGGGCAGATACGCAGTATTTT

V gene: TRBV4-1
D gene: NA
J gene: TRBJ2-7
clone size: NA
CDR3 protein: CASSQDLGGYEQYF
CDR3 DNA: TGCGCCAGCAGCCAAGACCTGGGGGGCTACGAGCAGTACTTC

V gene: TRBV6-6
D gene: NA
J gene: TRBJ1-6
clone size: NA
CDR3 protein: CASSYINSPLHF
CDR3 DNA: TGTGCCAGCAGTTACATAAATTCACCCCTCCACTTT

V gene: TRBV5-6
D gene: TRBD2
J gene: TRBJ2-1
clone size: NA
CDR3 protein: CASSLAGLAGLINEQFF
CDR3 DNA: TGTGCCAGCAGCTTGGCTGGGTTAGCGGGCCTCATCAATGAGCAGTTCTTC

V gene: TRBV7-3
D gene: NA
J gene: TRBJ1-1
clone size: NA
CDR3 protein: CASSSGTTTEAFF
CDR3 DNA: TGTGCCAGCAGTTCAGGGACTACCACTGAAGCTTTCTTT

V gene: TRBV5-1
D gene: NA
J gene: TRBJ1-2
clone size: NA
CDR3 protein: CASRSLRGGYGYTF
CDR3 DNA: TGCGCCAGCAGGAGTCTTCGGGGAGGCTATGGCTACACCTTC

V gene: TRBV5-1
D gene: NA
J gene: TRBJ2-5
clone size: once
CDR3 protein: CASSFLPGAQETQYF
CDR3 DNA: TGCGCCAGCAGCTTCCTACCAGGGGCCCAAGAGACCCAGTACTTC

V gene: TRBV6-1
D gene: TRBD1
J gene: TRBJ2-3
clone size: NA
CDR3 protein: CASRGTGGPDTQYF
CDR3 DNA: TGTGCCAGCAGGGGGACAGGGGGCCCAGATACGCAGTATTTT

V gene: TRBV7-9
D gene: TRBD1
J gene: TRBJ1-6
clone size: NA
CDR3 protein: CASSIGQGNSPLHF
CDR3 DNA: TGTGCCAGCAGCATTGGACAGGGTAATTCACCCCTCCACTTT

V gene: TRBV2
D gene: NA
J gene: TRBJ2-1
clone size: NA
CDR3 protein: CASSDRGAAVHEQFF
CDR3 DNA: TGTGCCAGCAGTGACCGGGGGGCCGCAGTCCATGAGCAGTTCTTC

V gene: TRBV6-1
D gene: TRBD1
J gene: TRBJ2-2
clone size: NA
CDR3 protein: CASVSGGTGELFF
CDR3 DNA: TGTGCCAGTGTATCAGGGGGCACCGGGGAGCTGTTTTTT

V gene: TRBV29-1
D gene: NA
J gene: TRBJ2-5
clone size: NA
CDR3 protein: CSVLAVETQYF
CDR3 DNA: TGCAGCGTCTTAGCGGTAGAGACCCAGTACTTC

V gene: TRBV11-2
D gene: TRBD1
J gene: TRBJ2-7
clone size: NA
CDR3 protein: CASSRGQGPPEQYF
CDR3 DNA: TGTGCCAGCAGCAGGGGACAGGGTCCCCCGGAGCAGTACTTC

V gene: TRBV6-5
D gene: NA
J gene: TRBJ2-6
clone size: NA
CDR3 protein: CASSRNSGANVLTF
CDR3 DNA: TGTGCCAGCAGCCGTAACTCTGGGGCCAACGTCCTGACTTTC

V gene: TRBV7-6
D gene: TRBD1
J gene: TRBJ2-7
clone size: NA
CDR3 protein: CASSQGGGYEQYF
CDR3 DNA: TGTGCCAGCAGCCAAGGGGGCGGCTACGAGCAGTACTTC

V gene: TRBV15
D gene: TRBD2
J gene: TRBJ2-7
clone size: once
CDR3 protein: CATSSQAPGGEQYF
CDR3 DNA: TGTGCCACCAGCAGTCAAGCACCGGGGGGGGAGCAGTACTTC

V gene: TRBV2
D gene: TRBD2
J gene: TRBJ2-7
clone size: NA
CDR3 protein: CASSRLAGGVHEQYF
CDR3 DNA: TGTGCCAGCAGTCGTCTAGCGGGGGGGGTCCACGAGCAGTACTTC

V gene: TRBV5-1
D gene: TRBD2
J gene: TRBJ2-5
clone size: NA
CDR3 protein: CASSLSGRRVNGEETQYF
CDR3 DNA: TGCGCCAGCAGCTTGAGCGGGAGGAGGGTAAACGGTGAAGAGACCCAGTACTTC

V gene: TRBV7-3
D gene: TRBD1
J gene: TRBJ1-1
clone size: NA
CDR3 protein: CASILDRPRGAEAFF
CDR3 DNA: TGTGCCAGCATCCTGGACAGGCCACGAGGAGCTGAAGCTTTCTTT

V gene: TRBV2
D gene: NA
J gene: TRBJ2-7
clone size: NA
CDR3 protein: CASRRDFYEQYF
CDR3 DNA: TGTGCCAGCAGGCGGGATTTCTACGAGCAGTACTTC

V gene: TRBV7-2
D gene: TRBD2
J gene: TRBJ2-1
clone size: NA
CDR3 protein: CASSLKSGGHYTQFF
CDR3 DNA: TGTGCCAGCAGCTTAAAATCGGGGGGGCATTACACTCAGTTCTTC

V gene: TRBV27
D gene: TRBD2
J gene: TRBJ2-1
clone size: NA
CDR3 protein: CASSYLAGAYNEQFF
CDR3 DNA: TGTGCCAGCAGTTACCTAGCGGGAGCCTACAATGAGCAGTTCTTC

V gene: TRBV11-2
D gene: TRBD1
J gene: TRBJ2-7
clone size: NA
CDR3 protein: CASSSTGVGSEQYF
CDR3 DNA: TGTGCCAGCAGCTCCACAGGGGTCGGAAGCGAGCAGTACTTC

V gene: TRBV15
D gene: TRBD2
J gene: TRBJ2-1
clone size: NA
CDR3 protein: CATSRDLVDWWRTRRNEQLF
CDR3 DNA: TGTGCCACCAGCAGAGATCTAGTGGACTGGTGGCGGACTAGGAGGAATGAGCAGCTCTTC

V gene: TRBV11-3
D gene: NA
J gene: TRBJ2-1
clone size: NA
CDR3 protein: CASSFSVVGEQFF
CDR3 DNA: TGTGCCAGCAGTTTTAGCGTCGTTGGTGAGCAGTTCTTC

V gene: TRBV7-8
D gene: NA
J gene: TRBJ2-1
clone size: NA
CDR3 protein: CASSVGSLQFF
CDR3 DNA: TGTGCCAGCAGCGTCGGGAGTCTCCAGTTCTTC

V gene: TRBV13
D gene: NA
J gene: TRBJ2-1
clone size: NA
CDR3 protein: CASSLGRDNEQFF
CDR3 DNA: TGTGCCAGCAGCTTAGGCCGGGACAATGAGCAGTTCTTC

V gene: TRBV15
D gene: NA
J gene: TRBJ2-1
clone size: once
CDR3 protein: CATSREGRARYNEQFF
CDR3 DNA: TGTGCCACCAGCAGAGAAGGGCGGGCAAGGTACAATGAGCAGTTCTTC

V gene: TRBV5-3
D gene: NA
J gene: TRBJ2-5
clone size: NA
CDR3 protein: CAATRYQETQYF
CDR3 DNA: TGTGCCGCAACCCGGTACCAAGAGACCCAGTACTTC

V gene: TRBV10-2
D gene: NA
J gene: TRBJ1-4
clone size: NA
CDR3 protein: CASSEQGREKLFF
CDR3 DNA: TGCGCCAGCAGCGAACAGGGTCGGGAAAAACTGTTTTTT

V gene: TRBV13
D gene: NA
J gene: TRBJ2-2
clone size: NA
CDR3 protein: CASSLGLDPVVEGELFF
CDR3 DNA: TGTGCCAGCAGCTTAGGACTTGACCCGGTGGTGGAGGGGGAGCTGTTTTTT

V gene: TRBV5-1
D gene: TRBD1
J gene: TRBJ1-2
clone size: once
CDR3 protein: CASSRGQGRSGYTF
CDR3 DNA: TGCGCCAGCAGCCGCGGACAGGGCAGAAGTGGCTACACCTTC

V gene: TRBV5-1
D gene: TRBD2
J gene: TRBJ2-1
clone size: NA
CDR3 protein: CASSLSGGPQYNEQFF
CDR3 DNA: TGCGCCAGCAGCTTATCGGGGGGGCCACAATACAATGAGCAGTTCTTC

V gene: TRBV2
D gene: NA
J gene: TRBJ2-7
clone size: NA
CDR3 protein: CASRETVPPYEQYF
CDR3 DNA: TGTGCCAGCAGGGAAACTGTTCCTCCCTACGAGCAGTACTTC

V gene: TRBV6-1
D gene: NA
J gene: TRBJ2-3
clone size: NA
CDR3 protein: CASSETETDTQYF
CDR3 DNA: TGTGCCAGCAGTGAAACAGAGACAGATACGCAGTATTTT

V gene: TRBV18
D gene: TRBD1
J gene: TRBJ2-7
clone size: NA
CDR3 protein: CASSAGQARVYEQYF
CDR3 DNA: TGTGCCAGCTCCGCGGGACAGGCCCGGGTCTACGAGCAGTACTTC

V gene: TRBV7-9
D gene: NA
J gene: TRBJ1-6
clone size: NA
CDR3 protein: CASSELSGGSPLHF
CDR3 DNA: TGTGCCAGCAGCGAATTATCCGGGGGTTCACCCCTCCACTTT

V gene: TRBV6-5
D gene: TRBD1
J gene: TRBJ1-2
clone size: NA
CDR3 protein: CASSQSYRGSAYTF
CDR3 DNA: TGTGCCAGCAGCCAATCTTACAGGGGAAGTGCCTACACCTTC